This T cell receptor (beta chain) was captured by sequencing in a study of OX40 agonist ivuxolimab in advanced cancers. CDR3 length: 11 residues. Trimming cost V 1 base and J 4 bases, with 1 base left between them. Germline lookup yields CDR1 SGHRS and CDR2 YFSETQ. Generated by immunoSEQ multiplex PCR, the TCRdb table keeps only in-frame clones and is missing some. This table has about 70,000 clones, about 93% appearing once. This TCR came from an adult with an advanced solid tumor such as melanoma, head and neck, liver or kidney cancer. J is TRBJ2-3 and V is TRBV5-1, with D unresolved. Here the sequenced sample was CD4+ or CD8+ T cells sorted from blood, taken in a trial of the OX40 agonist ivuxolimab. The CDR3 DNA sequence: TGCGCCAGCAGCTTGTCAGATACGCAGTATTTT. It is translated as CASSLSDTQYF.